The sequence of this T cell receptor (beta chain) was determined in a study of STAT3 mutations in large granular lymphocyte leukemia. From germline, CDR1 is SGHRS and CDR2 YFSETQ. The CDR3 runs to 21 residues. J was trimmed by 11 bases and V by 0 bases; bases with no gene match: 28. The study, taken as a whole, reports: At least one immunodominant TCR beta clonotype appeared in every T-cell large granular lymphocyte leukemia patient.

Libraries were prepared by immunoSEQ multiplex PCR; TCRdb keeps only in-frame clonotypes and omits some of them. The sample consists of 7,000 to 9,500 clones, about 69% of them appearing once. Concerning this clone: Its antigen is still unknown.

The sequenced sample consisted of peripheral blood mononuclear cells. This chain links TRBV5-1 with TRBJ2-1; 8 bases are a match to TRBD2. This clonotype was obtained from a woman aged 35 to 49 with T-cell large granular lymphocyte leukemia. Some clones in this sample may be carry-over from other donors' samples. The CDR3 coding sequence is TGCGCCAGCAGCTTGGGGTCCGGGGGGGTCTACGGACTAGAGGGCCGGAGGCAGCAGTTCTTC. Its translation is CASSLGSGGVYGLEGRRQQFF.